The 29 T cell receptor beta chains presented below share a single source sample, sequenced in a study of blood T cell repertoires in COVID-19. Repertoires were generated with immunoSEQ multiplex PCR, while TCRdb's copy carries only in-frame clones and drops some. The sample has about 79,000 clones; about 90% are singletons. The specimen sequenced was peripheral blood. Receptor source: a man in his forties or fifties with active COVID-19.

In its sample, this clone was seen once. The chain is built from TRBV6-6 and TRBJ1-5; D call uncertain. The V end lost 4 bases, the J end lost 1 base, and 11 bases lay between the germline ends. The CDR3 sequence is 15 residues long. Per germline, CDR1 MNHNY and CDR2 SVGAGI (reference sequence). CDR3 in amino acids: CASSFRVASNQPQHF. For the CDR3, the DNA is TGTGCCAGCAGTTTTCGGGTGGCGAGCAATCAGCCCCAGCATTTT.

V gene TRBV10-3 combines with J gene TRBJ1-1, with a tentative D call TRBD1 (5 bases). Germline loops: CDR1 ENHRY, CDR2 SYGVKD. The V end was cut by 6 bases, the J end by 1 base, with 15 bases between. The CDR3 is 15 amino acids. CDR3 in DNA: TGTGCCATCAGAACCGGTGGGGGGGGGAACACTGAAGCTTTCTTT. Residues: CAIRTGGGGNTEAFF.

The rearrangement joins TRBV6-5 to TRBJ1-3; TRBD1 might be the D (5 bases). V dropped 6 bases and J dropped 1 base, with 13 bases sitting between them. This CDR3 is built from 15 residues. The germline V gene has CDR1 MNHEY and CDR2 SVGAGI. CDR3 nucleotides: TGTGCCAGCAGATTGACAGTAGTATCTGGAAACACCATATATTTT. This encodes CASRLTVVSGNTIYF.

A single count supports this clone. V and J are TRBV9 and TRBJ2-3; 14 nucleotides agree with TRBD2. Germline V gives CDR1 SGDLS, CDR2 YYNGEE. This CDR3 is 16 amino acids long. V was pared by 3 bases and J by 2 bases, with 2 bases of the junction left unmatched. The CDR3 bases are TGTGCCAGCAGCGGGACTAGCGGGAGGCCCACAGATACGCAGTATTTT. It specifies CASSGTSGRPTDTQYF.

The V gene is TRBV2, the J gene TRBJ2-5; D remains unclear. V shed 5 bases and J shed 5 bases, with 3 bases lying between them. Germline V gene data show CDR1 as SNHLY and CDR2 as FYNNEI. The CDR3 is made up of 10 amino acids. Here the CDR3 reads CASSQETQYF. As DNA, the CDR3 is TGTGCCAGCAGTCAGGAGACCCAGTACTTC.

In DNA form, the CDR3 reads TGTGCCAGCAGCCAAGGGACAGGGGGTTACAATGAGCAGTTCTTC. The encoded protein is CASSQGTGGYNEQFF. This sequence joins TRBV11-2 and TRBJ2-1, with 11 bases aligning to TRBD1. The CDR3 extends over 15 amino acids. The ends lost 5 bases at V and 4 bases at J; junction bases unmatched: 4. Germline V gives CDR1 SGHAT, CDR2 FQNNGV.

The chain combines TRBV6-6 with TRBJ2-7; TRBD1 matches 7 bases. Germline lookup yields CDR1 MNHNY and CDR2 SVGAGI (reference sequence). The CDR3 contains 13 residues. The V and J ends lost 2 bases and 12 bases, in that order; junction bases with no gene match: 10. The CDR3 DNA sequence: TGTGCCAGCAGTTACAATTCGCACGGGACAGCGTACTTC. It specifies CASSYNSHGTAYF.

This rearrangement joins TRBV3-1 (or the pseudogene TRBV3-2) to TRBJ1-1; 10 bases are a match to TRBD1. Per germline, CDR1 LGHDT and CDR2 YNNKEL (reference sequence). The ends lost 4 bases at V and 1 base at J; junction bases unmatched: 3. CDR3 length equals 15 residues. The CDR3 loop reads CASSPGDRGNTEAFF. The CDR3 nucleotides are TGTGCCAGCAGCCCAGGGGACAGGGGGAACACTGAAGCTTTCTTT.

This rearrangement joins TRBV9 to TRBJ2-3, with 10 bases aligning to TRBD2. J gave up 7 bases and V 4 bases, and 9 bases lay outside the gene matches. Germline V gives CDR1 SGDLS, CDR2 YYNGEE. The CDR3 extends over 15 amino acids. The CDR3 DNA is TGTGCCAGCAGCCTTAGCGGGGGGTCTCGGAATACGCAGTATTTT. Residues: CASSLSGGSRNTQYF.

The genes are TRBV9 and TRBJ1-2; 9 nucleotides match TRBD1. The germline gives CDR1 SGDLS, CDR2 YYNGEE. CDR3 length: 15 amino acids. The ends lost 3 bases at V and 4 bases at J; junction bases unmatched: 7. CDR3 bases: TGTGCCAGCAGCGGCACAGGGGGCGCGGGCTATGGCTACACCTTC. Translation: CASSGTGGAGYGYTF.

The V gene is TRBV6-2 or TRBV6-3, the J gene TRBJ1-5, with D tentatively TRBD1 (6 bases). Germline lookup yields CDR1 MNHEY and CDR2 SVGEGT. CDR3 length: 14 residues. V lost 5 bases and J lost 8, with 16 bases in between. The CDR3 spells CASSRDAGAKPQHF. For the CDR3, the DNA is TGTGCCAGCAGTCGGGATGCAGGGGCGAAGCCCCAGCATTTT.

In nucleotides, the CDR3 is TGTGCCAGCAGCCAGTACTACGAGCAGTACTTC. Its protein is CASSQYYEQYF. The chain joins TRBV3-1 (or the pseudogene TRBV3-2) to TRBJ2-7; D unresolved. Germline CDR1 and CDR2: LGHDT and YNNKEL (reference sequence). Trimming took off 3 bases at V and 3 bases at J, with 3 bases between the two ends. The CDR3 contains 11 residues.

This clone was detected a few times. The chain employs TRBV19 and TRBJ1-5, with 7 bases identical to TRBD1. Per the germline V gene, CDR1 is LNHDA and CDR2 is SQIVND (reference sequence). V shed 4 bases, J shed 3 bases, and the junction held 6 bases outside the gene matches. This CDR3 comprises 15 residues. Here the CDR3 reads CASSTGGQINQPQHF. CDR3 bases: TGTGCCAGTAGTACTGGGGGACAGATCAATCAGCCCCAGCATTTT.

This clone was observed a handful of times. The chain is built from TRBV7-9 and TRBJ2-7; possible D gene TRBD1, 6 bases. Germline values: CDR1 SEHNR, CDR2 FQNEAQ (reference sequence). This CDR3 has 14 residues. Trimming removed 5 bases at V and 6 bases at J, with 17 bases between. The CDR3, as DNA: TGTGCCAGCAGCCCCTACAGGGAGTTCAGCGAGCAGTACTTC. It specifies CASSPYREFSEQYF.

In nucleotides, the CDR3 is TGTGCCAGCAGCCAAGGGCTAGGGGAATCGGATGGCTACACCTTC. Residues: CASSQGLGESDGYTF. The rearrangement joins TRBV4-2 to TRBJ1-2, with D maybe TRBD1 (5 bases). V lost 1 base to trimming and J lost 6 bases, with 15 bases between them. The length of the CDR3 is 15 residues. Germline loops: CDR1 LGHNA, CDR2 YNFKEQ.

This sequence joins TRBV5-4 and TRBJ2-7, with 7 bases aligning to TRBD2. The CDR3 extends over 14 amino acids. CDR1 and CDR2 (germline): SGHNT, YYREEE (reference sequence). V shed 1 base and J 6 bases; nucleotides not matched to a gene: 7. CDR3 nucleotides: TGTGCCAGCAGCTTGCCGGGAGGAAGGTTCGAGCAGTACTTC. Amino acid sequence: CASSLPGGRFEQYF.

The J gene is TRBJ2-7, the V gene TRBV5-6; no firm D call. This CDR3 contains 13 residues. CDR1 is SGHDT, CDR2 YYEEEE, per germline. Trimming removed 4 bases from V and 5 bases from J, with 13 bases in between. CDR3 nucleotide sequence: TGTGCCAGCAGCCTGTCTATAGTTGACGAGCAGTACTTC. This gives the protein CASSLSIVDEQYF.

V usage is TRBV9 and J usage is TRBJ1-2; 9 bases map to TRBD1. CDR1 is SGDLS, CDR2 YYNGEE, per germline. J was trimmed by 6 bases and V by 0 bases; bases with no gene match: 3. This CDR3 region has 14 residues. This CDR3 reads CASSVGGTGNGYTF. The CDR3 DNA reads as TGTGCCAGCAGCGTAGGGGGGACAGGGAATGGCTACACCTTC.

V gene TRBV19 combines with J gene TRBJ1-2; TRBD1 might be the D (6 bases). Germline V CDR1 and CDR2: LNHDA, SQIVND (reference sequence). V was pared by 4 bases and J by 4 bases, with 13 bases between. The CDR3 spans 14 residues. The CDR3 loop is CASSNRDTGYGYTF. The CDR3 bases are TGTGCCAGTAGTAACCGGGACACAGGCTATGGCTACACCTTC.

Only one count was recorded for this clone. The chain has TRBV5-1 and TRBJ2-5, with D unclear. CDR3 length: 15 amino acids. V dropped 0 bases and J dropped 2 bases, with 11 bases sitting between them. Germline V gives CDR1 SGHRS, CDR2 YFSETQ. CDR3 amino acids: CASSLVTAAQETQYF. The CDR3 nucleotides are TGCGCCAGCAGCTTGGTCACGGCGGCACAAGAGACCCAGTACTTC.

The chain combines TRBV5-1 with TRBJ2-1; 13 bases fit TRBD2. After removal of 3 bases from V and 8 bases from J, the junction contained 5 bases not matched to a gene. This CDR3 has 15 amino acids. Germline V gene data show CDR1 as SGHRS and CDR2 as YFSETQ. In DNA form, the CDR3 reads TGCGCCAGCAGCTCGACTAGCGGGGGGACCTATGAGCAGTTCTTC. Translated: CASSSTSGGTYEQFF.

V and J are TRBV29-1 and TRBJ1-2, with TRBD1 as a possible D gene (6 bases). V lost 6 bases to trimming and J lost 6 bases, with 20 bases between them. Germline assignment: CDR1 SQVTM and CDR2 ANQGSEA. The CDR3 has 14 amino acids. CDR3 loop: CSVGGGRNRNGYTF. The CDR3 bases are TGCAGCGTGGGGGGGGGCAGAAATAGAAATGGCTACACCTTC.

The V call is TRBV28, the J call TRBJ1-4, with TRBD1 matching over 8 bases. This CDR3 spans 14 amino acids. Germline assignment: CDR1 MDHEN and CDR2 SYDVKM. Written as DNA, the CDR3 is TGTGCTTCAATAAGGACAGGGCTAAATGAAAAACTGTTTTTT. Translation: CASIRTGLNEKLFF.

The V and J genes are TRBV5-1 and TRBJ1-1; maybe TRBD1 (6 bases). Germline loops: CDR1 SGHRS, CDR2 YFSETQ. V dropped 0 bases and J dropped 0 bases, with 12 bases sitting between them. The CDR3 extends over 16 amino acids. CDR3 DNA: TGCGCCAGCAGCTTGGCCACAGGGACAATGAACACTGAAGCTTTCTTT. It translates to CASSLATGTMNTEAFF.

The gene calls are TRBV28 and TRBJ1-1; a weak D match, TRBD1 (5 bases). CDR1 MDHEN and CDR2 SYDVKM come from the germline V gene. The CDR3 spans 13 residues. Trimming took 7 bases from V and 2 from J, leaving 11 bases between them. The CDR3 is CASKDTLNTEAFF. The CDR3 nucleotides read TGTGCCAGCAAGGACACTCTCAACACTGAAGCTTTCTTT.

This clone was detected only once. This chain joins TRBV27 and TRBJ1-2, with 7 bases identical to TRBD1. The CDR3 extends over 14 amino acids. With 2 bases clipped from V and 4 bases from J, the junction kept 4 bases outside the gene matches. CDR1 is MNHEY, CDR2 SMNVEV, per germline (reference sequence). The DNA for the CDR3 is TGTGCCAGCAGTTTAAGACAGGGCCTCTATGGCTACACCTTC. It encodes CASSLRQGLYGYTF.

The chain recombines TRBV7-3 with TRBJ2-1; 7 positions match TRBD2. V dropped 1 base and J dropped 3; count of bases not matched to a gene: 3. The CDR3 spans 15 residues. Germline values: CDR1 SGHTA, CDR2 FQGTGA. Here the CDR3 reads CASSLMSGNYNEQFF. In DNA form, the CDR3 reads TGTGCCAGCAGCTTAATGAGCGGGAACTACAATGAGCAGTTCTTC.

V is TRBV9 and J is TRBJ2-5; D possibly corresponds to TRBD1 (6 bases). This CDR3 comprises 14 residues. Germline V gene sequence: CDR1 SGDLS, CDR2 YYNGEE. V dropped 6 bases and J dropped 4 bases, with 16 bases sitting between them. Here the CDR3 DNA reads TGTGCCAGCACCCGGACAGCCAAGGGAGAGACCCAGTACTTC. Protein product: CASTRTAKGETQYF.

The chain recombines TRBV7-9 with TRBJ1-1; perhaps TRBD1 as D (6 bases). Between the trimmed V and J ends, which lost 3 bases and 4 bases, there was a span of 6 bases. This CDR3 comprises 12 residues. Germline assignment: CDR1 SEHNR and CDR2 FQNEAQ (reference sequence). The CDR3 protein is CASSLGATEAFF. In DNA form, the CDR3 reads TGTGCCAGCAGCTTGGGGGCCACTGAAGCTTTCTTT.